This T cell receptor (beta chain) was sequenced in a study of blood T cell repertoires in COVID-19. Some clones are missing from TCRdb's copy, which holds only in-frame ones; the method was immunoSEQ multiplex PCR. The sample has 150,000 to 200,000 clones, around nine tenths seen once; the top ten hold 0.5% to 0.6%. CDR3 size: 14 residues. V was trimmed by 4 bases and J by 0 bases, leaving 9 bases between them. The germline gives CDR1 LGHNA, CDR2 YSLEER. This receptor was taken from a man between 50 and 59 years old with acute or convalescent COVID-19. The chain employs TRBV4-3 and TRBJ1-2; unclear D gene. Sample: peripheral blood. This chain's CDR3 is CASSLGVSNYGYTF. The CDR3 coding sequence is TGCGCCAGCAGCCTAGGAGTCTCTAACTATGGCTACACCTTC.